The rows below give T cell receptor beta chains drawn from one sample of a study of Ad26.COV2.S vaccination and SARS-CoV-2 variants. Sequencing used immunoSEQ multiplex PCR; TCRdb keeps in-frame clones, though not all of them. The sample holds 400,000 to 500,000 clones, nearly 90% seen once. The sequences come from peripheral blood, collected in a trial of Ad26.COV2.S vaccine versus placebo. All receptors derive from a person between 18 and 60 years old who received the Ad26.COV2.S COVID-19 vaccine or a placebo. Both conserved end residues are part of each CDR3. A D gene is named only where the DNA matches it firmly. A row's size may be missing; if present it is once, few, many or a size class.

V	J	D	size	DNA	CDR3
TRBV5-1	TRBJ1-1	-	-	TGCGCCAGCAGCCCGCAGCCAGGGAACACTGAAGCTTTCTTT	CASSPQPGNTEAFF
TRBV18	TRBJ1-4	-	-	TGTGCCAGCTCGCCCCCATCTAATGAAAAACTGTTTTTT	CASSPPSNEKLFF
TRBV18	TRBJ2-2	-	once	TGTGCCAGCTCATCCCTACAAACAGGGCCTCGGTTAAACACCGGGGAGCTGTTTTTT	CASSSLQTGPRLNTGELFF
TRBV5-1	TRBJ2-1	-	-	TGCGCCAGCAGCTTGGTTGCTGGAGGAGCTGAGCAGTTCTTC	CASSLVAGGAEQFF
TRBV5-8	TRBJ1-1	-	-	TGTGCCAGCAGCTTGCCCGGGCGGCAGAACACTGAAGCTTTCTTT	CASSLPGRQNTEAFF
TRBV11-2	TRBJ1-5	TRBD1	-	TGTGCCAGCAGCCCCCGGACAGGGGTAAGCAATCAGCCCCAGCATTTT	CASSPRTGVSNQPQHF
TRBV2	TRBJ1-1	-	once	TGTGCCAGCAGTGAAGCGGGGGCCGACGAAGCTTTCTTT	CASSEAGADEAFF
TRBV7-8	TRBJ2-7	-	-	TGTGCCAGCAGCTTAGGGTGGAGGTTCTCCAAACCTTCCTACGAGCAGTACTTC	CASSLGWRFSKPSYEQYF
TRBV5-6	TRBJ2-1	TRBD1	-	TGTGCCAGCAGCTCTCTCAGGGACAGACCTTACAATGAGCAGTTCTTC	CASSSLRDRPYNEQFF
TRBV19	TRBJ1-4	-	-	TGTGCCAGTAGTATCTTTACAACTAATGAAAAACTGTTTTTT	CASSIFTTNEKLFF
TRBV19	TRBJ1-5	-	-	TGTGCCAGTAGGGGCAGGGCCGGTCAGCCCCAGCATTTT	CASRGRAGQPQHF
TRBV7-9	TRBJ1-1	-	-	TGTGCCAGCAGTCCACTGGAGGAAGCTTTCTTT	CASSPLEEAFF
TRBV6-6	TRBJ2-3	TRBD1	-	TGTGCCAGCAGTTACTCGGGGACAGGACCCACAGATACGCAGTATTTT	CASSYSGTGPTDTQYF
TRBV6-1	TRBJ1-6	-	-	TGTGCCAGCAGTGAGGGGGTTTCCTATAATTCACCCCTCCACTTT	CASSEGVSYNSPLHF
TRBV3-1/TRBV3-2	TRBJ2-1	-	-	TGTGCCAGCACCTCCAGCGGGTGGGGATTGGAGCAGTTCTTC	CASTSSGWGLEQFF
TRBV13	TRBJ2-1	TRBD2	-	TGTGCCAGCAGCACAGCGGCGCTAGCGGGCTACAATGAGCAGTTCTTC	CASSTAALAGYNEQFF
TRBV29-1	TRBJ2-1	-	-	TGCAGCGCCTACGGGGCGGGTTATGAGCAGTTCTTC	CSAYGAGYEQFF
TRBV5-1	TRBJ1-4	TRBD1	-	TGCGCCAGCAGCTTGTCCGGGACAGGGTATGAAAAACTGTTTTTT	CASSLSGTGYEKLFF
TRBV5-1	TRBJ2-3	-	few	TGCGCCAGCAGCTTGGAATGGGACACAGATACGCAGTATTTT	CASSLEWDTDTQYF
TRBV19	TRBJ1-5	-	few	TGTGCCAGTACCACCCTGAGGGGTGGCAATCAGCCCCAGCATTTT	CASTTLRGGNQPQHF
TRBV29-1	TRBJ2-3	TRBD2	-	TGCAGCGCCGAAGGGACTAGCGGGAGTATAGATACGCAGTATTTT	CSAEGTSGSIDTQYF
TRBV29-1	TRBJ1-1	TRBD1	once	TGCAGCGCCCGGACAGGGAGGGGGACTGAAGCTTTCTTT	CSARTGRGTEAFF
TRBV27	TRBJ1-2	-	once	TGTGCCAGCAGTTCTTTTTGGGGGGACTATGGCTACACCTTC	CASSSFWGDYGYTF
TRBV10-1	TRBJ2-3	-	-	TGCGCCGGCGGACAGACGCAGTATTTT	CAGGQTQYF
TRBV6-6	TRBJ1-1	-	-	TGTGCCAGCAGTGCCACAGGGCCAGGGGACACTGAAGCTTTCTTT	CASSATGPGDTEAFF
TRBV7-2	TRBJ1-1	-	-	TGTGCCAGCAGCCATAGGGGGTGGGGCACTGAAGCTTTCTTT	CASSHRGWGTEAFF
TRBV15	TRBJ2-1	-	-	TGTGCCACCAGCGGAGGACAGACCTACAATGAGCAGTTCTTC	CATSGGQTYNEQFF
TRBV20-1	TRBJ2-7	-	-	TGCAGTGCAGTTTTAGTCAACGAGCAGTACTTC	CSAVLVNEQYF
TRBV6-5	TRBJ1-3	-	-	TGTGCCAGCAGTTACTCTGGAAACACCATATATTTT	CASSYSGNTIYF
TRBV7-3	TRBJ1-3	-	once	TGTGCCAGCAGCCCCACCCCGCGTGGGCCAGCCTCTGGAAACACCATATATTTT	CASSPTPRGPASGNTIYF
TRBV2	TRBJ2-6	-	-	TGTGCCGGAAAGACCTCAGGGCGAGGGGCCAACGTCCTGACTTTC	CAGKTSGRGANVLTF
TRBV30	TRBJ1-1	TRBD1	few	TGTGCCCGAAGGGACAGGGGCCGCGCTGAAGCTTTCTTT	CARRDRGRAEAFF
TRBV27	TRBJ1-4	-	-	TGTGCCAGCAGCCACCGGGGCCACCGGGGAGAAAAACTGTTTTTT	CASSHRGHRGEKLFF
TRBV11-3	TRBJ1-1	-	-	TGTGCCAGCAGCTTATTACAGAATGAAGCTTTCTTT	CASSLLQNEAFF
TRBV5-1	TRBJ1-2	TRBD1	-	TGCGCCAGCAGCGAAAACACAGGGGACGGCTACACCTTC	CASSENTGDGYTF
TRBV21-1	TRBJ2-3	-	-	TGTGCCAGCAGCCGTCCCAAAAGGGGGGTACGCACAGATACGCAGTATTTT	CASSRPKRGVRTDTQYF
TRBV29-1	TRBJ2-3	-	-	TGCAGCGTTGGACATGTTCATGGGCAGTATTTT	CSVGHVHGQYF
TRBV6-5	TRBJ1-5	-	-	TGTGCCAGCAGTTACGCCCTCTCGGATCAGCCCCAGCATTTT	CASSYALSDQPQHF
TRBV21-1	TRBJ2-1	-	-	TGTGCCAGCAGCAAACTAGCGGGATACTCCTACAATGAGCAGTTCTTC	CASSKLAGYSYNEQFF
TRBV5-1	TRBJ1-6	TRBD1	-	TGCGCCAGCAGCTTACAGGGGTCAAATAATTCACCCCTCCACTTT	CASSLQGSNNSPLHF
TRBV12-3/TRBV12-4	TRBJ1-2	-	once	TGTGCCAGCAGTTTAGGCCAGGTACATGGCTACACCTTC	CASSLGQVHGYTF
TRBV5-8	TRBJ2-5	-	-	TGTGCCAGCAGCTCCGGTGAGAGAACCACAGGGGAGACCCAGTACTTC	CASSSGERTTGETQYF
TRBV28	TRBJ1-6	-	-	TGTGCCAGCAGTTTTGATTCTACAACTGAGGATTCACCCCTCCACTTT	CASSFDSTTEDSPLHF
TRBV7-4	TRBJ1-5	-	-	TGTGCCAGCAGCTGTTGGCACAACAATCAGCCCCAGCATTTT	CASSCWHNNQPQHF
TRBV28	TRBJ1-1	-	-	TGTGCCAGCAGTTGGACACATGAAGCTTTCTTT	CASSWTHEAFF
TRBV7-2	TRBJ1-6	-	-	TGTGCCAGCAGCTTAGAGTATAATTCACCCCTCCACTTT	CASSLEYNSPLHF
TRBV7-2	TRBJ2-2	-	-	TGTGCCAGCACCTACTTAAGATCCGGGGAGCTGTTTTTT	CASTYLRSGELFF
TRBV28	TRBJ1-5	-	-	TGTGCCAGCAGTTTATTATTGACGGGGTTTCAGCCCCAGCATTTT	CASSLLLTGFQPQHF
TRBV9	TRBJ2-1	TRBD2	-	TGTGCCAGCAGCGTAGGACGGCTAGCGGGGGATGGTGAGCAGTTCTTC	CASSVGRLAGDGEQFF
TRBV5-5	TRBJ1-1	TRBD1	-	TGTGCCAGCACCAAAGGAGAGGGGGCTAAGGACACTGAAGCTTTCTTT	CASTKGEGAKDTEAFF
TRBV29-1	TRBJ2-5	TRBD1	-	TGCAGCGTGGGGACAGGGGGCTTGGAGACCCAGTACTTC	CSVGTGGLETQYF
TRBV9	TRBJ1-1	-	-	TGTGCCTGGACAGACTGGAACACTGAAGCTTTCTTT	CAWTDWNTEAFF
TRBV5-1	TRBJ2-1	TRBD2	-	TGCGCCAGCAGCCAGGGACTAGCGGGAGGGTACACCGACAATGAGCAGTTCTTC	CASSQGLAGGYTDNEQFF
TRBV29-1	TRBJ1-4	-	-	TGCAGCGTTGATGTCGCGTCGGGGGCGGAAAAACTGTTTTTT	CSVDVASGAEKLFF
TRBV9	TRBJ2-1	TRBD2	-	TGTGCCAGCAGCATAACCGGGGGGAACAATGAGCAGTTCTTC	CASSITGGNNEQFF
TRBV19	TRBJ1-1	-	-	TGTGCCAGTAGTTACCCCGCGGGGGCCCCTGAAGCTTTCTTT	CASSYPAGAPEAFF
TRBV27	TRBJ2-2	-	-	TGTGCCAGCAGTTACACGAAGACCGGGGAGCTGTTTTTT	CASSYTKTGELFF
TRBV9	TRBJ2-7	TRBD1	-	TGTGCCAGCAGCGTAGGGGACAGGCAATACGAGCAGTACTTC	CASSVGDRQYEQYF